These 25 T cell receptor beta chains originate from one sample sequenced in a study of shared clonotypes between healthy human individuals. The naive CD8 subset, CD45RO-negative cells positively selected for CCR7, excluded terminally differentiated effector memory CD45RA+ cells. Clones were read by immunoSEQ multiplex PCR, and TCRdb kept only the in-frame ones, dropping some. The sample consists of around 560,000 clones, roughly 95% of them appearing once. Input material: naive CD8+ T cells sorted from blood. Every receptor here comes from a young woman in good health.

The chain joins TRBV6-1 to TRBJ1-1; 8 bases align to TRBD1. The CDR3 runs to 15 residues. Germline-derived CDR1 and CDR2 are MNHNS and SASEGT. The trim removed 5 bases at V and 4 bases at J, leaving 9 bases unmatched. CDR3 in DNA: TGTGCCAGCAGTCCCTACAGGGGGGTTGGCACTGAAGCTTTCTTT. Its protein product is CASSPYRGVGTEAFF.

This sequence joins TRBV11-2 and TRBJ2-1; D is unclear. The CDR3 length is 12 residues. V was clipped by 6 bases and J by 1 base, with 4 bases between them. The germline CDR1 and CDR2 sequences are SGHAT and FQNNGV. The CDR3 DNA reads TGTGCCAGCAGGCCATCCTACAATGAGCAGTTCTTC. Translated: CASRPSYNEQFF.

V usage is TRBV4-1 and J usage is TRBJ2-7; maybe TRBD2 (6 bases). V was cut by 0 bases and J by 3 bases, with 24 bases left in between. The CDR3 sequence is 19 residues long. The germline gives CDR1 MGHRA, CDR2 YSYEKL. The CDR3 DNA reads TGCGCCAGCAGCCAAGATCGGGGGTCAGACCTAACAACGGACTACGAGCAGTACTTC. The encoded protein is CASSQDRGSDLTTDYEQYF.

CDR3 sequence reads: CASSVGAREGDIQYF. CDR3 coding DNA: TGTGCCAGCAGCGTTGGAGCTAGGGAGGGGGACATTCAGTACTTC. This chain connects TRBV9 to TRBJ2-4; a weak D match, TRBD2 (7 bases). The V end lost 2 bases, the J end lost 8 bases, and 17 bases lay between the germline ends. This CDR3 has 15 amino acids. CDR1 is SGDLS, CDR2 YYNGEE, per germline.

The rearrangement links TRBV5-6 to TRBJ2-2; the match to TRBD1 covers 7 bases. Germline CDR1 reads SGHDT; CDR2 reads YYEEEE. Trimming took 4 bases from V and 7 from J; bases not matched to a gene: 7. CDR3 length: 14 amino acids. The CDR3 DNA follows: TGTGCCAGCAGCACGACAGGGATAAACGGGGAGCTGTTTTTT. The encoded protein is CASSTTGINGELFF.

This clone was seen once. V usage is TRBV6-6 and J usage is TRBJ1-1; D is unresolved. CDR3 length: 13 amino acids. V was clipped by 2 bases and J by 1 base, with 5 bases between them. CDR1 is MNHNY, CDR2 SVGAGI, per germline (reference sequence). The CDR3: CASSYPENTEAFF. The CDR3 nucleotides are TGTGCCAGCAGTTACCCAGAGAACACTGAAGCTTTCTTT.

V usage is TRBV11-2 and J usage is TRBJ2-3; 14 bases are shared with TRBD2. The ends lost 9 bases at V and 4 bases at J; junction bases unmatched: 12. The CDR3 totals 17 residues. Germline V gene sequence: CDR1 SGHAT, CDR2 FQNNGV. CDR3 DNA sequence: TGTGCCAGTCGCGCGACTAGCGGGAGGGCCTCGCCAGATACGCAGTATTTT. As protein: CASRATSGRASPDTQYF. Looking up the rest from reference TRBV11-2 and TRBJ2-3 gives the full variable domain: EAGVAQSPRYKIIEKRQSVAFWCNPISGHATLYWYQQILGQGPKLLIQFQNNGVVDDSQLPKDRFSAERLKGVDSTLKIQPAKLEDSAVYLCASRATSGRASPDTQYFGPGTRLTVL.

The chain combines TRBV25-1 with TRBJ2-1; D possibly corresponds to TRBD2 (6 bases). Germline V gene data show CDR1 as MGHDK and CDR2 as SYGVNS. The CDR3 runs to 15 residues. V dropped 3 bases and J dropped 6 bases, with 15 bases sitting between them. The CDR3: CASSDGSYRPNEQFF. The CDR3 nucleotides read TGTGCCAGCAGTGACGGGAGTTACCGGCCCAATGAGCAGTTCTTC.

The V gene is TRBV7-9, the J gene TRBJ1-3, with D hard to call. Germline CDR1 SEHNR, CDR2 FQNEAQ (reference sequence). This CDR3 region has 12 residues. V lost 6 bases, J lost 8 bases, and 11 bases lay in between. The CDR3 DNA reads TGTGCCAGCAGTCCAGTGGAGGACACCATATATTTT. Residues: CASSPVEDTIYF. The full variable domain, with the rest looked up from reference TRBV7-9 and TRBJ1-3, is DTGVSQNPRHKITKRGQNVTFRCDPISEHNRLYWYRQTLGQGPEFLTYFQNEAQLEKSRLLSDRFSAERPKGSFSTLEIQRTEQGDSAMYLCASSPVEDTIYFGEGSWLTVV.

J is TRBJ2-2 and V is TRBV28; D remains unclear. The V gene lost 2 bases and the J gene lost 4 bases, with 8 bases spanning the gap. In germline, CDR1 is MDHEN, CDR2 SYDVKM. This CDR3 region has 14 residues. The CDR3 loop is CASSLNHITGELFF. The CDR3 bases are TGTGCCAGCAGTTTAAATCATATCACCGGGGAGCTGTTTTTT.

The V call is TRBV10-2, the J call TRBJ2-7; 9 positions match TRBD1. CDR1 WSHSY and CDR2 SAAADI come from the germline V gene. The CDR3 is 12 amino acids. V shed 8 bases, J shed 4 bases, and the junction held 3 bases outside the gene matches. The CDR3 DNA is TGCGCCAGCGTAGACAGGGGGTACGAGCAGTACTTC. Translated, it gives CASVDRGYEQYF.

The rearrangement links TRBV11-2 to TRBJ1-5; 9 bases align to TRBD1. Germline values: CDR1 SGHAT, CDR2 FQNNGV. CDR3 length equals 15 residues. V dropped 5 bases and J dropped 3; count of bases not matched to a gene: 5. The DNA of the CDR3 is TGTGCCAGCAGCGCGCGGACAGGGGACAATCAGCCCCAGCATTTT. Protein sequence: CASSARTGDNQPQHF.

CDR3 nucleotide sequence: TGCAGCGTCGAATTGACGTACTATGGCTACACCTTC. This codes for CSVELTYYGYTF. This chain uses TRBV29-1 with TRBJ1-2; the D is unclear. Per germline, CDR1 SQVTM and CDR2 ANQGSEA. The CDR3 spans 12 residues. V gave up 6 bases and J gave up 3 bases, with 11 bases separating them.

V usage is TRBV7-9 and J usage is TRBJ2-7, with D perhaps being TRBD1 or TRBD2 (5 bases each). Germline V gene data show CDR1 as SEHNR and CDR2 as FQNEAQ (reference sequence). The CDR3 is 13 amino acids. With 6 bases removed from V and 3 bases from J, the gap between germline ends came to 12 bases. The CDR3 nucleotides read TGTGCCAGCAGTTCCGGGGCGTTCTACGAGCAGTACTTC. This sequence encodes CASSSGAFYEQYF.

The CDR3: CASSDSRDRQTFEQYF. CDR3 DNA: TGTGCCAGCAGCGACTCCCGGGACCGCCAAACGTTCGAGCAGTACTTC. The chain recombines TRBV9 with TRBJ2-7; D assignment may be TRBD1 or TRBD2 (5 bases each). This CDR3 region has 16 residues. Trimming stripped 3 bases from V and 6 bases from J, with 22 bases between. Germline lookup yields CDR1 SGDLS and CDR2 YYNGEE.

The chain has TRBV14 and TRBJ2-7, with D perhaps TRBD2 (5 bases). Germline V gene data show CDR1 as SGHDN and CDR2 as FVKESK. The CDR3 has 16 amino acids. Between the trimmed V and J ends, which lost 4 bases and 4 bases, there was a span of 20 bases. Here the CDR3 DNA reads TGTGCCAGCAGCCCCCTTGCAGACCGGGAAACTTACGAGCAGTACTTC. Translation gives CASSPLADRETYEQYF.

The rearrangement uses TRBV27 and TRBJ2-7; 9 nucleotides line up with TRBD1. The J segment lost 6 bases and the V segment lost 3 bases, leaving 6 bases of the junction unmatched. The CDR3 runs 14 residues. Germline CDR1 is MNHEY and CDR2 is SMNVEV (reference sequence). The DNA for the CDR3 is TGTGCCAGCAGTTTTACAGGGGGCCCCGGCGAGCAGTACTTC. Its protein product is CASSFTGGPGEQYF.

V is TRBV6-1 and J is TRBJ2-7, with TRBD2 matching 7 bases. The V segment lost 2 bases and the J segment 7 bases; nucleotides outside the gene matches: 11. CDR1 is MNHNS and CDR2 is SASEGT in the germline V gene. The CDR3 is 15 amino acids. The chain's CDR3 is CASSELFASGREQYF. DNA of the CDR3: TGTGCCAGCAGTGAACTCTTTGCTAGCGGAAGGGAGCAGTACTTC.

The rearrangement uses TRBV9 and TRBJ1-1; D is uncertain. V lost 4 bases to trimming and J lost 1 base, with 14 bases between them. Germline assignment: CDR1 SGDLS and CDR2 YYNGEE. This CDR3 comprises 15 residues. The CDR3 DNA reads TGTGCCAGCAGCCCGTACGGGATACAGAACACTGAAGCTTTCTTT. Residues: CASSPYGIQNTEAFF.

This clone showed up just once. V and J are TRBV11-3 and TRBJ2-7; D is unclear. Germline CDR1 reads SGHNT; CDR2 reads YENEEA. CDR3 length equals 14 residues. The V gene lost 5 bases and the J gene lost 6 bases, with 17 bases spanning the gap. The chain's CDR3 is CASSSDKQGGEQYF. As DNA, the CDR3 is TGTGCCAGCAGCAGTGACAAGCAAGGTGGCGAGCAGTACTTC. Using reference TRBV11-3 and TRBJ2-7 for the parts outside the CDR3, the full variable domain is EAGVVQSPRYKIIEKKQPVAFWCNPISGHNTLYWYLQNLGQGPELLIRYENEEAVDDSQLPKDRFSAERLKGVDSTLKIQPAELGDSAVYLCASSSDKQGGEQYFGPGTRLTVT.

As for this clone: The junction shows a germline mismatch at one end, possibly a read error. The chain links TRBV29-1 to TRBJ1-1; 10 bases fit TRBD1. Per germline, CDR1 SQVTM and CDR2 ANQGSEA. This CDR3 has 16 amino acids. The CDR3 coding sequence is TGCAGCGTGAGAGACCGGGACAGGGGAGCCGGCACTGAGGCTTTCTTT. This encodes CSVRDRDRGAGTEAFF. Full variable domain (rest looked up from reference TRBV29-1 and TRBJ1-1): SAVISQKPSRDICQRGTSLTIQCQVDSQVTMMFWYRQQPGQSLTLIATANQGSEATYESGFVIDKFPISRPNLTFSTLTVSNMSPEDSSIYLCSVRDRDRGAGTEAFFGQGTRLTVV.

The chain links TRBV4-2 to TRBJ2-1; 10 bases align to TRBD2. Germline CDR1 and CDR2: LGHNA and YNFKEQ. V dropped 3 bases and J dropped 4; count of bases not matched to a gene: 9. CDR3 length: 17 residues. Here the CDR3 reads CASSHTAGGPVYNEQFF. The CDR3 DNA reads TGTGCCAGCAGCCATACAGCGGGAGGGCCAGTATACAATGAGCAGTTCTTC.

V is TRBV30 and J is TRBJ1-1; 10 bases map to TRBD1. The CDR3 totals 14 residues. V lost 4 bases and J lost 4; bases outside the gene matches: 6. The germline CDR1 and CDR2 sequences are GTSNPN and SVGIG (reference sequence). CDR3 sequence: CAWTAGTGATEAFF. The CDR3 DNA reads as TGTGCCTGGACCGCCGGGACAGGGGCCACTGAAGCTTTCTTT.

The chain is built from TRBV7-6 and TRBJ2-1; 11 bases map to TRBD2. The CDR3 is made up of 15 amino acids. In germline, CDR1 is SGHVS, CDR2 FNYEAQ. J gave up 6 bases and V 5 bases, and 6 bases lay outside the gene matches. CDR3 sequence (DNA): TGTGCCAGCAGCCCTAGACTAGCGGGGACCAATGAGCAGTTCTTC. Its translation: CASSPRLAGTNEQFF.

The V call is TRBV27, the J call TRBJ2-1, with D possibly matching TRBD2 (7 bases). V lost 6 bases and J lost 9, with 21 bases in between. The CDR3 is 15 residues long. CDR1 MNHEY and CDR2 SMNVEV come from the germline V gene (reference sequence). CDR3 in amino acids: CASRRMGGGLVEQFF. CDR3 sequence (DNA): TGTGCCAGCAGGAGAATGGGAGGGGGTCTTGTTGAGCAGTTCTTC.